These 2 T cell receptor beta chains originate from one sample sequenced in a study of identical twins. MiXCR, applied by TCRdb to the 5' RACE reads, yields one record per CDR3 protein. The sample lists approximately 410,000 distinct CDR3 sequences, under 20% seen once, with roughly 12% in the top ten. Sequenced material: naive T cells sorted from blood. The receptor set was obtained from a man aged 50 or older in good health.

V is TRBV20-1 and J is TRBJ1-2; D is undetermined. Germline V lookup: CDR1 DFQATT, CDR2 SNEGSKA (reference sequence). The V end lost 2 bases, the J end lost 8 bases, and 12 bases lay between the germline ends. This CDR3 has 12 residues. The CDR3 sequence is CSARRRVEGYTF. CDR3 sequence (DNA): TGCAGTGCTAGACGCCGGGTCGAGGGCTACACCTTC.

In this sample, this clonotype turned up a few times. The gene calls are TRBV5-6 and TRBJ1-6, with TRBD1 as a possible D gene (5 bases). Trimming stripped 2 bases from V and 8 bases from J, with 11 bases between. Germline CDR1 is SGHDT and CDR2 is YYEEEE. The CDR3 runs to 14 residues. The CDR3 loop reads CASSFNGGDSPLHF. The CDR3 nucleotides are TGTGCCAGCAGCTTCAACGGGGGAGATTCACCCCTCCACTTT.